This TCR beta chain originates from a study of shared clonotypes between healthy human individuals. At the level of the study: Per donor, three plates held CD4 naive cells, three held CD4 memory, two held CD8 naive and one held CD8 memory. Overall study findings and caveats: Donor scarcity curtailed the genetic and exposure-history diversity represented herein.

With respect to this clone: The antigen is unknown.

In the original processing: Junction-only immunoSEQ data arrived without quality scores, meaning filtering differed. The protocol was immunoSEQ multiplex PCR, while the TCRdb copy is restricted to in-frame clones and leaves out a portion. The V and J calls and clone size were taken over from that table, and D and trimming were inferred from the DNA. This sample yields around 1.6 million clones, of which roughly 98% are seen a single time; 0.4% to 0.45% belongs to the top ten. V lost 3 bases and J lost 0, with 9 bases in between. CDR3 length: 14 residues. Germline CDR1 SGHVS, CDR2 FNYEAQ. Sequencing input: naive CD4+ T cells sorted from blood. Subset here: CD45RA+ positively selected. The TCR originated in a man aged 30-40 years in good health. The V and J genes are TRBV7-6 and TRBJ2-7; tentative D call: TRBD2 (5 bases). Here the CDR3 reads CASSFNGNSYEQYF. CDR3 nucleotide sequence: TGTGCCAGCAGCTTTAACGGGAACTCCTACGAGCAGTACTTC.